A selection of T cell receptor beta chains follows, all from one sample in a study of shared clonotypes between healthy human individuals. TCRdb keeps only in-frame clones here, not all; method: immunoSEQ multiplex PCR. The sample includes millions of clones, 95% of them seen just once. Material: naive CD4+ T cells sorted from blood. These receptors were collected from a man aged 18 to 29 in good health. The CDR3 runs from the conserved cysteine through the conserved F or W. The D gene is left open where the match is weak. Where a row states a size, it is once, few, many or the class of an expanded clone; other rows omit it.

>once|TRBV5-1|TRBJ2-3|TRBD1
CASSIQGANTDTQYF
TGCGCCAGCAGTATTCAGGGGGCAAACACAGATACGCAGTATTTT
>NA|TRBV11-2|TRBJ2-2|TRBD2
CASSLDYGRAPNTGELFF
TGTGCCAGCAGCTTAGATTACGGGAGGGCGCCTAACACCGGGGAGCTGTTTTTT
>NA|TRBV12-5|TRBJ1-4|NA
CASGRTATNEKLFF
TGTGCTAGTGGTCGGACAGCAACTAATGAAAAACTGTTTTTT
>NA|TRBV7-9|TRBJ1-1|NA
CASRPGVGNTEAFF
TGTGCCAGCAGGCCGGGTGTAGGGAACACTGAAGCTTTCTTT
>NA|TRBV6-5|TRBJ2-7|TRBD1
CASSYSGDRDNEQYF
TGTGCCAGCAGTTACTCAGGGGACAGGGACAACGAGCAGTACTTC
>NA|TRBV5-1|TRBJ2-5|TRBD1
CASSLAGQGETQYF
TGCGCCAGCAGCTTGGCCGGACAGGGGGAGACCCAGTACTTC
>NA|TRBV30|TRBJ1-6|NA
CAWGGPQGGSYNSPLHF
TGTGCCTGGGGGGGTCCACAGGGTGGCTCCTATAATTCACCCCTCCACTTT
>NA|TRBV2|TRBJ2-7|NA
CASTLERESYEQYF
TGTGCCAGCACCCTGGAACGGGAGAGCTACGAGCAGTACTTC
>NA|TRBV18|TRBJ2-3|TRBD2
CASSPMSGSHQGDTQYF
TGTGCCAGCTCACCAATGAGCGGGAGTCATCAAGGAGATACGCAGTATTTT
>NA|TRBV27|TRBJ2-6|TRBD1
CASNDRGSSGANVLTF
TGTGCCAGCAATGACAGGGGGAGCTCTGGGGCCAACGTCCTGACTTTC
>once|TRBV11-2|TRBJ1-4|TRBD1
CASSLEPRDRVLLNEKLFF
TGTGCCAGCAGCTTAGAACCCCGGGACAGGGTTCTTCTTAATGAAAAACTGTTTTTT
>NA|TRBV5-6|TRBJ2-5|TRBD1
CASSPMTGKQETQYF
TGTGCCAGCAGCCCGATGACAGGGAAACAAGAGACCCAGTACTTC
>NA|TRBV4-1|TRBJ1-2|TRBD1
CASSQKEGQGRRAGYTF
TGCGCCAGCAGCCAAAAAGAGGGACAGGGCCGACGCGCGGGCTACACCTTC
>NA|TRBV6-1|TRBJ1-6|TRBD1
CASTWTGGYNSPLHF
TGTGCCAGCACTTGGACAGGGGGCTATAATTCACCCCTCCACTTT
>once|TRBV6-5|TRBJ2-7|NA
CASSTWDKKYQYF
TGTGCCAGCAGTACCTGGGACAAAAAGTACCAGTACTTC
>once|TRBV20-1|TRBJ2-2|NA
CSARASGELFF
TGCAGTGCTAGAGCTAGCGGGGAGCTGTTTTTT
>NA|TRBV18|TRBJ2-5|NA
CASSRSYQETQYF
TGTGCCAGTTCAAGGTCGTACCAAGAGACCCAGTACTTC
>NA|TRBV7-8|TRBJ1-3|NA
CASSPRTNTIYF
TGTGCCAGCAGCCCCCGGACAAACACCATATATTTT
>NA|TRBV14|TRBJ2-3|TRBD1
CASSHNTGGGSDTQYF
TGTGCCAGCAGCCATAATACAGGGGGAGGCTCAGATACGCAGTATTTT